This paragraph covers one TCR beta chain sequence. The sample holds one count of this clone. Its cognate antigen has yet to be identified. No per-base quality is available; no much larger clone lies one base away. TCRbeta CDR3 regions were amplified from genomic DNA using the immunoSEQ Assay, a bias-controlled multiplex PCR. Regarding the original processing steps: Nucleated cell counts per sample were estimated from amplification of reference gene primers within the assay. To quantify the absolute abundance of each unique TCRbeta CDR3 rearrangement, sequence reads were collapsed and filtered. For each sample, productive Simpson clonality was calculated by taking the square root of Simpson's diversity index across productive rearrangements. In its TCRdb copy, this immuneACCESS table keeps in-frame sequences only and misses some clones. Where compared with another copy, unresolved V genes explain less than half of these, and the others have no known cause. V, J and clone size reflect that table, while D and trimming were determined from the DNA. Within this sample are around 160,000 clones, with roughly 90% of them counted one time only. The top ten clones comprise about 2% of the sample.

The sample is drawn from a study of blood T cell repertoires in COVID-19 (dated by TCRdb to the early 2020s). Study-wide context: The collaborator samples originated in the United States, Italy and Spain and spanned the acute and convalescent phases of COVID-19. The material from the prospective study consisted of cDNA or gDNA derived from T cells, B-cell-depleted T cells, or PBMCs. The dataset comprised deeply sampled blood TCRbeta repertoires from subjects exposed to, actively infected with, or recovered from COVID-19. The repertoires were released in a freely available public database meant as a resource for research on the immune response to SARS-CoV-2. Samples were obtained from the ongoing ImmuneRACE study (first 160 participants) and from 1,254 subjects provided by 6 global collaborators. Sample metadata almost always included a de-identified subject ID, COVID-19 status, age in years and sex. HLA class I and class II types, where available, came from metadata supplied by the sample provider rather than from assay-based typing.

The collaborating institutions used their own protocols to collect whole blood in K2EDTA tubes. For TCRbeta analysis, collaborator samples were shipped as frozen whole blood, as isolated PBMCs, or as DNA extracted from either sample type. Overall study results and their limits: The amount of clinical and demographic metadata varied by source and participant and was provided uncurated.

This clonotype was obtained from a man between 18 and 29 years old with acute or convalescent COVID-19. The specimen sequenced was peripheral blood.

Here the CDR3 is given as CATSDTGGTEAFF. The sequenced DNA: TGTGCCACCAGTGATACGGGGGGGACTGAAGCTTTCTTT. The chain was built from TRBV24-1 and TRBJ1-1; the D region possibly corresponds to TRBD1 (5 bases align). Inclusive of the bounding cysteine and phenylalanine, the CDR3 is 13 residues long. CDR3 DNA is the only sequence kept; it has 39 bases, read in frame from the first base. V loses 3 bases, J loses 5 bases, and the germline ends lie 9 bases apart. CDR1 and CDR2 are drawn from the germline V gene: KGHDR, SFDVKD.